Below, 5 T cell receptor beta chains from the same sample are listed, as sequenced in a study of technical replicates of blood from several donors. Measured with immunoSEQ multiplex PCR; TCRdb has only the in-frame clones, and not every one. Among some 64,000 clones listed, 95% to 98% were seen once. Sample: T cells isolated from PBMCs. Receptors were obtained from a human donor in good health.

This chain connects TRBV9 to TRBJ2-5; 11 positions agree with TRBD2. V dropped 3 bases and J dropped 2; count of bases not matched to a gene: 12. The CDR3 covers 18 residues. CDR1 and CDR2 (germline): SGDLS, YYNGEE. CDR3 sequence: CASSGRGLAGGEQETQYF. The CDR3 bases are TGTGCCAGCAGCGGGCGAGGGCTAGCGGGGGGTGAGCAAGAGACCCAGTACTTC.

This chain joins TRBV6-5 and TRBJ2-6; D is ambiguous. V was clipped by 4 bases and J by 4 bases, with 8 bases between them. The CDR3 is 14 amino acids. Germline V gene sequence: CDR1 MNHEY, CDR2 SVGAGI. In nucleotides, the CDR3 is TGTGCCAGCAGTTTTACTTCCGGGGCCAACGTCCTGACTTTC. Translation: CASSFTSGANVLTF.

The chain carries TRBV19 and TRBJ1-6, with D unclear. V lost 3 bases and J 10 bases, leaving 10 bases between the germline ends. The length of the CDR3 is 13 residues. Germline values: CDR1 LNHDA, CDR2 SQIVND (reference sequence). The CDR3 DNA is TGTGCCAGTAGTATTCACGGGGTCTCACCCCTCCACTTT. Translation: CASSIHGVSPLHF. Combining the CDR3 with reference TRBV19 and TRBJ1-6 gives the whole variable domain DGGITQSPKYLFRKEGQNVTLSCEQNLNHDAMYWYRQDPGQGLRLIYYSQIVNDFQKGDIAEGYSVSREKKESFPLTVTSAQKNPTAFYLCASSIHGVSPLHFGNGTRLTVT.

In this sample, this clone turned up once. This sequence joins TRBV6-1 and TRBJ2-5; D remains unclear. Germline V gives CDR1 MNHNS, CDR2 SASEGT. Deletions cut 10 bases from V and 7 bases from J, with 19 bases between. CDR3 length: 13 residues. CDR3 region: CATSFPVPGTQYF. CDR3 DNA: TGTGCCACCTCATTTCCTGTTCCAGGGACCCAGTACTTC.

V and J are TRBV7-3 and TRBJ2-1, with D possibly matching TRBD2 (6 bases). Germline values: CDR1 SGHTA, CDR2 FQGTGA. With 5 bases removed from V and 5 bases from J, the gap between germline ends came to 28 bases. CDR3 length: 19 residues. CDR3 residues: CASSPDQGDFWGPNNEQFF. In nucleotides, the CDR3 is TGTGCCAGCAGCCCAGATCAAGGGGACTTCTGGGGCCCCAACAATGAGCAGTTCTTC.